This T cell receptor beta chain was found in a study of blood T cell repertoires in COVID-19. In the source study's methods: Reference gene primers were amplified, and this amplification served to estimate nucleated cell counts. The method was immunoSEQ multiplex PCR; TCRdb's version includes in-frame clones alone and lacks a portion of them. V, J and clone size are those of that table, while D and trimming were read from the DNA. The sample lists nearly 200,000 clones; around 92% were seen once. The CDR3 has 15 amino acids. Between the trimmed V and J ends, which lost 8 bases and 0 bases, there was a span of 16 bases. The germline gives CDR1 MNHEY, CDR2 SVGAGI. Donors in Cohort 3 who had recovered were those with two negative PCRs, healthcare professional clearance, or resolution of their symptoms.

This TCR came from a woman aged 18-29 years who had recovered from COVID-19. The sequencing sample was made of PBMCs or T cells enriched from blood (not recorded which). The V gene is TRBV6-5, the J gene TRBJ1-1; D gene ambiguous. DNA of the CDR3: TGTGCCAGCTCCCATGGTGGAGACTTGAACACTGAAGCTTTCTTT. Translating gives CASSHGGDLNTEAFF.